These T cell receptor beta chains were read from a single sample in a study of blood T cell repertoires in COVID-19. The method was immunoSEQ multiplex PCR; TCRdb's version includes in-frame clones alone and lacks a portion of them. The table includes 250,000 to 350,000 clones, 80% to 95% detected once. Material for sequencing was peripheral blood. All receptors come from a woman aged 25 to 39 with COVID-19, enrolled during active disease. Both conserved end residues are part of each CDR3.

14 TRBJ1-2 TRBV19 CASSPLTGNYGYTF
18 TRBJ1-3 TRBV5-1 CASSSRGSGTGDGNTIYF
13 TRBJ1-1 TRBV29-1 CSVEDRINTEAFF
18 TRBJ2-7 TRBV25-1 CASSGPPGQGALPYEQYF
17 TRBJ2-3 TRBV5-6 CASSLAGSGSLADTQYF
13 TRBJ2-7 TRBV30 CAWRLAGGYEQYF
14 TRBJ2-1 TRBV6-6 CASSLTSSYNEQFF
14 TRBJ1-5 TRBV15 CATSSDSSNQPQHF
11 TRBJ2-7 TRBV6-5 CASSYSDEQYF
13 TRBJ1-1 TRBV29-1 CSAATDLNTEAFF
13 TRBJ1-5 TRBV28 CASGIRRDQPQHF
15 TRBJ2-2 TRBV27 CASSRDRLNTGELFF
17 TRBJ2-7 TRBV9 CASSVGLGGQENYEQYF
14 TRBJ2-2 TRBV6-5 CASSRGTEAGELFF
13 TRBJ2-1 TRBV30 CAWNTGRYNEQFF
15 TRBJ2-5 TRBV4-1 CASSLGGGSQETQYF
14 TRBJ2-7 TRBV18 CASSHRDSSYEQYF
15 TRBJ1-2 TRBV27 CASSLSDTGVYGYTF
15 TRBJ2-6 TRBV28 CASSEADPGANVLTF
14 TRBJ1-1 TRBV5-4 CASALNRGWTEAFF
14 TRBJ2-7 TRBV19 CASSTTGTGAEQYF
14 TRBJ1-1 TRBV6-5 CASSWESGDTEAFF
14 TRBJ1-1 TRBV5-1 CASSATGGNTEAFF
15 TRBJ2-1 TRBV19 CASSIVASGYNEQFF